The 16 T cell receptor beta chains presented below share a single source sample, sequenced in a study of T cells in Graves' hyperthyroidism and ophthalmopathy (dated by TCRdb to about 2019). Libraries came from multiplex PCR. Sequencer: Illumina HiSeq 2000. The TCR beta CDR3 regions were amplified from the RNA transcripts. For the first round of RT-PCR on the TCR CDR3, the HTBI primer set was used together with the Qiagen OneStep RT-PCR kit. TCRdb's own reprocessing of the public reads used fastp at Q25 and MiXCR and kept productive beta chains. Rows are combined by CDR3 protein, so each entry shows the most common genes and DNA. The sample table holds 540,000 or so distinct CDR3 sequences, of which roughly 46% were seen once. The ten most abundant clones make up 15% to 20% of the sample. Material for sequencing was peripheral blood or thyroid tissue (not recorded which). Every receptor here comes from an adult woman with Graves' disease, either hyperthyroidism or ophthalmopathy (not recorded which).

In the case of this clonotype: This may be a read error, as it is one base from a much larger clone. The genes are TRBV12-3 or TRBV12-4 and TRBJ1-2, with D possibly being TRBD1 (5 bases). This CDR3 region has 13 residues. The CDR3 DNA reads TGTGTCAGCAGTTTCCCCGGGGGGGGAGGCTACACCTTC. This codes for CVSSFPGGGGYTF.

The chain recombines TRBV7-9 with TRBJ1-2; D uncertain. V lost 0 bases to trimming and J lost 4 bases, with 9 bases between them. The CDR3 length is 14 residues. Germline lookup yields CDR1 SEHNR and CDR2 FQNEAQ (reference sequence). CDR3 nucleotide sequence: TGTGCCAGCAGCTTAGCCCCCCAAACCTATGGCTACACCTTC. Amino acid sequence: CASSLAPQTYGYTF.

The V and J genes are TRBV24-1 and TRBJ2-5, with D possibly being TRBD1 or TRBD2 (6 bases each). Trimming removed 2 bases at V and 3 bases at J, with 18 bases between. Germline lookup yields CDR1 KGHDR and CDR2 SFDVKD. The CDR3 covers 17 residues. The CDR3 region has the DNA TGTGCCACCAGTGATTCCCCCGGGACCGGGGGCGAAGAGACCCAGTACTTC. This codes for CATSDSPGTGGEETQYF.

This clonotype showed up many times. The rearrangement links TRBV2 to TRBJ1-1; no definite D call. The CDR3 spans 11 residues. CDR1 and CDR2 (germline): SNHLY, FYNNEI. The CDR3 here is CAGGGNTEAFF. The CDR3 DNA reads TGTGCGGGAGGCGGAAACACTGAAGCTTTCTTT.

The J gene is TRBJ2-7, the V gene TRBV29-1, with 8 bases that match TRBD2. The CDR3 runs 13 residues. In germline, CDR1 is SQVTM, CDR2 ANQGSEA. The junction had 12 bases not matched to a gene; V was cut back by 7 bases and J by 7 bases. This CDR3 is CSGVAGSAGEQYF. CDR3 nucleotides: TGCAGCGGGGTAGCGGGGTCGGCTGGGGAGCAGTACTTC.

The chain uses TRBV20-1 and TRBJ1-2, with D perhaps matching TRBD1 (6 bases). Per germline, CDR1 DFQATT and CDR2 SNEGSKA (reference sequence). The CDR3 loop spans 13 amino acids. V lost 3 bases to trimming and J lost 4 bases, with 12 bases between them. Here the CDR3 DNA reads TGCAGTGCTAGTAACGGGGGCGGCTATGGCTACACCTTC. Its protein product is CSASNGGGYGYTF.

The J gene is TRBJ1-6, the V gene TRBV7-9, with D unclear. The V end lost 7 bases, the J end lost 13 bases, and 14 bases lay between the germline ends. The germline CDR1 and CDR2 sequences are SEHNR and FQNEAQ (reference sequence). This CDR3 is built from 12 residues. CDR3 coding DNA: TGTGCCAGCAATCGGATCAATCAGCCCCTCCACTTT. Amino acid sequence: CASNRINQPLHF.

The table lists this clonotype with many counts. The gene calls are TRBV6-1 and TRBJ1-1; weak D call: TRBD1 (6 bases). Germline V gene lookup returns CDR1 MNHNS and CDR2 SASEGT. This CDR3 has 13 amino acids. V dropped 4 bases and J dropped 3 bases, with 9 bases sitting between them. The CDR3 coding sequence is TGTGCCAGCAGTGGCACAGGGCACACTGAAGCTTTCTTT. It codes for CASSGTGHTEAFF.

This clonotype was observed at least ten times. V gene TRBV11-2 combines with J gene TRBJ2-7; D remains unclear. The germline gives CDR1 SGHAT, CDR2 FQNNGV. V lost 0 bases and J 5 bases, leaving 8 bases between the germline ends. This CDR3 is built from 13 residues. CDR3 nucleotide sequence: TGTGCCAGCAGCTTAGAAAGGACCCACGAGCAGTACTTC. Translation: CASSLERTHEQYF.

This chain connects TRBV20-1 to TRBJ2-5; possibly TRBD2 for D (6 bases). V was trimmed by 3 bases and J by 7 bases, leaving 12 bases between them. Germline V lookup: CDR1 DFQATT, CDR2 SNEGSKA (reference sequence). This CDR3 has 12 residues. The CDR3 nucleotides read TGCAGTGCTAGCGGGAGCGTTTTGACCCAGTACTTC. Translation gives CSASGSVLTQYF.

V is TRBV29-1 and J is TRBJ2-7, with D perhaps matching TRBD1 (6 bases). The CDR3 is 14 amino acids. Germline V lookup: CDR1 SQVTM, CDR2 ANQGSEA. V shed 6 bases and J shed 1 base, with 16 bases lying between them. The CDR3 sequence is CSVKDRPASYEQYF. The DNA for the CDR3 is TGCAGCGTGAAAGACAGGCCCGCGTCCTACGAGCAGTACTTC.

This clonotype showed up many times. The V gene is TRBV7-2, the J gene TRBJ2-7, with 7 bases identical to TRBD2. The CDR3 covers 14 residues. Germline V CDR1 and CDR2: SGHTA, FQGNSA. Trimming took 5 bases from V and 2 from J; bases not matched to a gene: 6. The CDR3 DNA follows: TGTGCCAGCAGCCTCTTTGCGGGAGCCTACGAGCAGTACTTC. This gives the protein CASSLFAGAYEQYF.

The table lists this clonotype with many counts. The chain carries TRBV6-6 and TRBJ1-5; 7 bases match TRBD1. The junction had 14 bases not matched to a gene; V was cut back by 5 bases and J by 7 bases. There are 16 residues in the CDR3. Germline-derived CDR1 and CDR2 are MNHNY and SVGAGI (reference sequence). The CDR3 region is CASSPYGQVPGQPQHF. CDR3 DNA: TGTGCCAGCAGTCCTTACGGACAGGTTCCTGGACAGCCCCAGCATTTT.

Many counts were recorded for this clonotype. The J gene is TRBJ2-7, the V gene TRBV28; unclear D gene. Germline lookup yields CDR1 MDHEN and CDR2 SYDVKM. Trimming removed 10 bases at V and 0 bases at J, with 16 bases between. This CDR3 comprises 14 residues. The CDR3 sequence: CATDGRPSSYEQYF. For the CDR3, the DNA is TGTGCCACCGACGGACGGCCTAGCTCCTACGAGCAGTACTTC.

This chain uses TRBV6-1 with TRBJ1-6; unclear D gene. V lost 5 bases and J 6 bases, leaving 14 bases between the germline ends. Germline V gene sequence: CDR1 MNHNS, CDR2 SASEGT. The CDR3 consists of 15 residues. CDR3 sequence (DNA): TGTGCCAGCAGTTCTGAGGGCCTCCGTAATTCACCCCTCCACTTT. This encodes CASSSEGLRNSPLHF.

This clonotype has at least ten counts. The V and J genes are TRBV11-2 and TRBJ1-6; no clear D gene. The germline V gene encodes CDR1 SGHAT and CDR2 FQNNGV. Trimming cost V 5 bases and J 2 bases, with 10 bases left between them. The CDR3 contains 15 residues. Written as DNA, the CDR3 is TGTGCCAGCAGCCCCGGGAGTCCCTATAATTCACCCCTCCACTTT. Translated: CASSPGSPYNSPLHF.